The clone carrying this TCR beta chain showed up just a few times. The method was immunoSEQ multiplex PCR; TCRdb's version includes in-frame clones alone and lacks a portion of them. This sample has 9,500 to 12,000 clones; around 60% occur once, and the top ten carry approximately 15%. Germline V gene sequence: CDR1 MNHNS, CDR2 SASEGT. This CDR3 has 11 amino acids. V was pared by 6 bases and J by 8 bases, with 8 bases between. Documented treatment: randomized to nivolumab then ipilimumab (arm A) or the reverse (arm B). PBMC sorting kept live CD3+CD8+ cells without CD19 or CD56. This specimen comes from a study of sequential checkpoint blockade in melanoma. Study-level background: First-line arms were nivolumab then ipilimumab, or the reverse, randomized 1:1. Both treatment sequences were followed by maintenance nivolumab.

The sequence derives from a human donor with melanoma. This specimen consisted of CD8+ T cells sorted from blood (inferred from file names), obtained from a patient given nivolumab and ipilimumab in sequence. This chain links TRBV6-1 with TRBJ2-1, with D perhaps TRBD2 (5 bases). CDR3 sequence: CASRWTYEQFF. In nucleotides, the CDR3 is TGTGCCAGCAGGTGGACTTATGAGCAGTTCTTC.